The 14 T cell receptor beta chains listed next were all sequenced from one sample in a study of OX40 agonist ivuxolimab in advanced cancers. The method was immunoSEQ multiplex PCR; TCRdb's version includes in-frame clones alone and lacks a portion of them. The sample lists under 70,000 clones, 85% occurring once. The sample consisted of CD4+ or CD8+ T cells sorted from blood, taken in a trial of the OX40 agonist ivuxolimab. All receptors derive from an adult with an advanced solid tumor such as melanoma, head and neck, liver or kidney cancer.

The V and J genes are TRBV5-6 and TRBJ2-1; D may be TRBD2 (5 bases). The V end was cut by 4 bases, the J end by 3 bases, with 11 bases between. Germline CDR1 reads SGHDT; CDR2 reads YYEEEE. The CDR3 runs to 14 residues. In DNA form, the CDR3 reads TGTGCCAGCAGCCGCCTAGAGGGCTACAATGAGCAGTTCTTC. It specifies CASSRLEGYNEQFF.

This sequence joins TRBV7-2 and TRBJ2-1; possible D gene TRBD1, 6 bases. Trimming removed 5 bases at V and 6 bases at J, with 23 bases between. Germline assignment: CDR1 SGHTA and CDR2 FQGNSA. The CDR3 is 17 residues long. CDR3 region: CASSENGAGVLPNEQFF. The DNA of the CDR3 is TGTGCCAGCAGCGAGAATGGGGCAGGGGTACTCCCCAATGAGCAGTTCTTC. The entire variable domain, with the rest obtained from reference TRBV7-2 and TRBJ2-1, is as follows: GAGVSQSPSNKVTEKGKDVELRCDPISGHTALYWYRQSLGQGLEFLIYFQGNSAPDKSGLPSDRFSAERTGGSVSTLTIQRTQQEDSAVYLCASSENGAGVLPNEQFFGPGTRLTVL.

V usage is TRBV9 and J usage is TRBJ1-1, with 7 positions matching TRBD1. The CDR3 sequence is 14 residues long. The germline gives CDR1 SGDLS, CDR2 YYNGEE. V lost 1 base and J lost 1; bases outside the gene matches: 1. As DNA, the CDR3 is TGTGCCAGCAGCGTACAGGGGGGGAACACTGAAGCTTTCTTT. As protein: CASSVQGGNTEAFF.

The chain employs TRBV27 and TRBJ2-5; 13 bases agree with TRBD2. This CDR3 is built from 18 residues. V lost 5 bases, J lost 0 bases, and 9 bases stayed unmatched. Germline CDR1 reads MNHEY; CDR2 reads SMNVEV (reference sequence). The CDR3 here is CASSPRLAGGGYQETQYF. The CDR3 nucleotides are TGTGCCAGCAGTCCCCGACTAGCGGGGGGAGGGTACCAAGAGACCCAGTACTTC.

The chain joins TRBV29-1 to TRBJ2-1; D ambiguous. V dropped 5 bases and J dropped 6 bases, with 17 bases sitting between them. CDR1 is SQVTM, CDR2 ANQGSEA, per germline. This CDR3 has 14 amino acids. The CDR3 region has the DNA TGCAGCGTTCCAAGGCCCCCTGGGGTCAATGAGCAGTTCTTC. Translated: CSVPRPPGVNEQFF.

The genes are TRBV27 and TRBJ2-3; TRBD2 aligns across 13 bases. Trimming at V came to 4 bases and at J to 5 bases, leaving 3 bases not matched to a gene. The CDR3 spans 15 residues. Germline CDR1 MNHEY, CDR2 SMNVEV (reference sequence). Here the CDR3 DNA reads TGTGCCAGCAGTTCGGGACTAGCGGGGTTAGATACGCAGTATTTT. Its protein product is CASSSGLAGLDTQYF.

The rearrangement uses TRBV9 and TRBJ2-2; 7 nucleotides line up with TRBD2. CDR3 size: 16 residues. CDR1 and CDR2 (germline): SGDLS, YYNGEE. J gave up 2 bases and V 0 bases, and 4 bases lay outside the gene matches. The CDR3: CASSVVAGVNTGELFF. DNA for the CDR3: TGTGCCAGCAGCGTAGTTGCGGGAGTCAACACCGGGGAGCTGTTTTTT.

The chain combines TRBV30 with TRBJ2-3, with TRBD2 identical over 16 bases. CDR1 and CDR2 (germline): GTSNPN, SVGIG (reference sequence). V lost 0 bases, J lost 0 bases, and 0 bases stayed unmatched. The CDR3 extends over 17 amino acids. CDR3 nucleotides: TGTGCCTGGAGTGTGGGACTAGCGGGAGGGAGCACAGATACGCAGTATTTT. Translation gives CAWSVGLAGGSTDTQYF.

The chain has TRBV7-9 and TRBJ2-3; D not resolved. This CDR3 comprises 11 residues. Germline CDR1 is SEHNR and CDR2 is FQNEAQ (reference sequence). Deletions cut 3 bases from V and 6 bases from J, with 4 bases between. CDR3: CASSFLDTQYF. Here the CDR3 DNA reads TGTGCCAGCAGCTTTCTGGATACGCAGTATTTT.

The chain carries TRBV2 and TRBJ2-2; tentative D call: TRBD2 (5 bases). V gave up 4 bases and J gave up 1 base, with 10 bases separating them. Germline-derived CDR1 and CDR2 are SNHLY and FYNNEI. The CDR3 covers 15 residues. The CDR3 DNA reads TGTGCCAGCAGTGGAGGGTATGGGAACACCGGGGAGCTGTTTTTT. Protein sequence: CASSGGYGNTGELFF.

The chain joins TRBV5-1 to TRBJ1-1; 8 nucleotides agree with TRBD1. This CDR3 comprises 14 residues. V lost 3 bases, J lost 2 bases, and 3 bases stayed unmatched. Germline values: CDR1 SGHRS, CDR2 YFSETQ. CDR3 loop: CASSSDRGNTEAFF. CDR3 nucleotides: TGCGCCAGCAGCTCAGACAGGGGAAACACTGAAGCTTTCTTT.

The chain recombines TRBV15 with TRBJ2-1; 7 nucleotides match TRBD2. Germline CDR1 reads LNHNV; CDR2 reads YYDKDF (reference sequence). The V gene end was trimmed by 0 bases and the J gene end by 0 bases; junction bases not matched to a gene: 8. This CDR3 comprises 18 residues. CDR3 bases: TGTGCCACCAGCAGAGATTCGGGGGAGGGGAGCTCCTACAATGAGCAGTTCTTC. Amino acids: CATSRDSGEGSSYNEQFF.

The chain joins TRBV6-1 to TRBJ2-7; 7 nucleotides agree with TRBD1. There are 14 residues in the CDR3. The germline V gene has CDR1 MNHNS and CDR2 SASEGT. The trim removed 3 bases at V and 3 bases at J, leaving 5 bases unmatched. The CDR3: CASSELRGLYEQYF. The CDR3 region has the DNA TGTGCCAGCAGTGAGTTGAGGGGGCTCTACGAGCAGTACTTC.

The chain links TRBV14 to TRBJ2-3; D is undetermined. There are 13 residues in the CDR3. CDR1 is SGHDN, CDR2 FVKESK, per germline. V was trimmed by 2 bases and J by 1 base, leaving 4 bases between them. CDR3 bases: TGTGCCAGCAGCCAATACGGCACAGATACGCAGTATTTT. This translates into CASSQYGTDTQYF.